This entry describes one T cell receptor (beta chain). The antigen is undetermined. The data stem from a study of beta chain features in type 1 diabetes. Expressed TCRB transcripts got sequenced, as all isolated RNA was reverse transcribed. The data were produced by immunoSEQ multiplex PCR, yet TCRdb's version contains in-frame clones alone and is incomplete. The table lists tens of thousands of clones, approximately 60% of them singletons. Purity (above 98%) was reached by all sorted populations. CDR3 length: 12 residues. Germline values: CDR1 SNHLY, CDR2 FYNNEI. Trimming stripped 6 bases from V and 3 bases from J, with 8 bases between. Points from the study as a whole: Within patients, naive, central memory and Treg TCRB repertoires seemed more similar than within healthy donors. Here, the possible influence of HLA type (on TCRB rearrangement) remained unresolved. Moderately but significantly shorter TCRB CDR3s were found in Type 1 diabetes patients in all four CD4+ subsets.

The chain recombines TRBV2 with TRBJ1-2, with D maybe TRBD1 (5 bases). The sequence derives from a woman under 40 with type 1 diabetes. Specimen: stem cell memory CD4+ T cells from blood. The CDR3 DNA follows: TGTGCCAGCAGCGAGACAGACTATGGCTACACCTTC. Protein sequence: CASSETDYGYTF.